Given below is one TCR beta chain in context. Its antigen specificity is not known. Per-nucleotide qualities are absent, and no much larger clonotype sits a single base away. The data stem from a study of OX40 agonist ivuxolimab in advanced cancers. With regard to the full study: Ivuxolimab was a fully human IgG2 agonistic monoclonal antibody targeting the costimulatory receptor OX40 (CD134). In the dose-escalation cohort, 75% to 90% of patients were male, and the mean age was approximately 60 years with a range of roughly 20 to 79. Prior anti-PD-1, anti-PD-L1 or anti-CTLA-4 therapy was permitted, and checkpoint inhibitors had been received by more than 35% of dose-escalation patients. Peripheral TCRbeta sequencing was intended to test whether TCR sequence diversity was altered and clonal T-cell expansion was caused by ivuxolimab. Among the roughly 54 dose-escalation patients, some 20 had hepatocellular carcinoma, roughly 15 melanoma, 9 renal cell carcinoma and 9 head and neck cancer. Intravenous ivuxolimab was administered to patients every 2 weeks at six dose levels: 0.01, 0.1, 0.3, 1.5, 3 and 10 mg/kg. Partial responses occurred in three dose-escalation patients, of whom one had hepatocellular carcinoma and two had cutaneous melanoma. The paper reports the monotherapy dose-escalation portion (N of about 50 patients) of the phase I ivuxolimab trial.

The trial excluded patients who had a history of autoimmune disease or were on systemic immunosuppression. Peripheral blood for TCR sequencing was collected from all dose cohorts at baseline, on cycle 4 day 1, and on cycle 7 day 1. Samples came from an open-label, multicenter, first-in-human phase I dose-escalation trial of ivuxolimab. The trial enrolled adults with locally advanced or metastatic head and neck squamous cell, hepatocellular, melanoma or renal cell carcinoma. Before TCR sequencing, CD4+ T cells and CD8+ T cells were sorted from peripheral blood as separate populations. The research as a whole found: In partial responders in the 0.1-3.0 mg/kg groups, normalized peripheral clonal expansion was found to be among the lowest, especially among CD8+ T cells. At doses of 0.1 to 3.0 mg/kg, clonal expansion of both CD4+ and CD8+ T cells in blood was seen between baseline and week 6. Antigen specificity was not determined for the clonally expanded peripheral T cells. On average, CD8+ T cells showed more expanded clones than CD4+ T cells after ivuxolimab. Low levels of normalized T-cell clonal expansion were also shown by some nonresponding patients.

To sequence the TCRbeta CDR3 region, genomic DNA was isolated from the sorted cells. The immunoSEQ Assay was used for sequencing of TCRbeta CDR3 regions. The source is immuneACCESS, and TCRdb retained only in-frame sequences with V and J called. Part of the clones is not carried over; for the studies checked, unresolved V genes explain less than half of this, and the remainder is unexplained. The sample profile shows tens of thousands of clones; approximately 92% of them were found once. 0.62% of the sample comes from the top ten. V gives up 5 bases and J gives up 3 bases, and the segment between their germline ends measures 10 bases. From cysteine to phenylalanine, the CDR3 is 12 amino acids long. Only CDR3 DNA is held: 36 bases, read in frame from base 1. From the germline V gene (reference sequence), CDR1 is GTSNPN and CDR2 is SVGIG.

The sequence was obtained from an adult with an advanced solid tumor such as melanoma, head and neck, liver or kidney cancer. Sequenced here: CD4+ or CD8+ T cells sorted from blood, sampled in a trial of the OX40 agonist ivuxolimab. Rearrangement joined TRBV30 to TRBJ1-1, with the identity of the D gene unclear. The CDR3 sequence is CAWGPHDTEAFF. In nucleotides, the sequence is TGTGCCTGGGGGCCTCATGACACTGAAGCTTTCTTT.